Given below is one T cell receptor (beta chain) in context. This CDR3 contains 11 residues. Trimming removed 4 bases from V and 5 bases from J, with 3 bases in between. This specimen belongs to a study of T cell responses to AZD1222 COVID-19 vaccine. Here immunoSEQ multiplex PCR was the method, and the copy in TCRdb shows in-frame clones only, minus some. The sample yields roughly 120,000 clones, around nine tenths seen once. The sequences come from peripheral blood, collected on day 0 of AZD1222 vaccination. The V and J genes are TRBV12-3 or TRBV12-4 and TRBJ1-5, with D unresolved. The receptor's source is an adult in good health. The DNA of the CDR3 is TGTGCCAGCAGTTACGATCAGCCCCAGCATTTT. Amino acid sequence: CASSYDQPQHF.